Presented here are 15 T cell receptor beta chains from one specimen sequenced in a study of neurological immune-mediated disorders. TCRdb re-called the 5' RACE reads with MiXCR, one entry per CDR3 protein. The table includes roughly 88,000 distinct CDR3 sequences, roughly 3.2% detected once. Specimen: PBMCs. These receptors were taken from a woman aged 50 to 60 with multiple sclerosis.

This clonotype occurred many times. The rearrangement joins TRBV5-1 to TRBJ2-5; 9 bases line up with TRBD2. This CDR3 contains 14 residues. The J segment lost 4 bases and the V segment lost 5 bases, leaving 6 bases of the junction unmatched. Germline CDR1 and CDR2: SGHRS and YFSETQ. The CDR3 coding sequence is TGCGCCAGCAGTGGGACTAGCTTAGGAGAGACCCAGTACTTC. Its translation is CASSGTSLGETQYF.

Many counts were recorded for this clonotype. The chain employs TRBV14 and TRBJ2-3; no clear D gene. The V end was cut by 2 bases, the J end by 6 bases, with 3 bases between. The CDR3 length is 11 residues. Germline V gene sequence: CDR1 SGHDN, CDR2 FVKESK. CDR3 coding DNA: TGTGCCAGCAGCCAATATGATACGCAGTATTTT. The encoded protein is CASSQYDTQYF.

This clonotype has ten or more counts. The rearrangement links TRBV12-3 or TRBV12-4 to TRBJ2-7, with 8 bases aligning to TRBD1. J was trimmed by 2 bases and V by 5 bases; bases with no gene match: 5. The CDR3 is 14 amino acids. CDR3 region: CASSPTGGTYEQYF. In nucleotides, the CDR3 is TGTGCCAGCAGTCCAACAGGGGGGACCTACGAGCAGTACTTC.

The table lists this clonotype with many counts. V is TRBV5-1 and J is TRBJ1-1; 9 bases line up with TRBD1. The CDR3 has 19 amino acids. J gave up 0 bases and V 4 bases, and 16 bases lay outside the gene matches. Germline CDR1 is SGHRS and CDR2 is YFSETQ. In nucleotides, the CDR3 is TGCGCCAGCAGCCAAATTACGACCCGGGACAGGGATGTGAACACTGAAGCTTTCTTT. Encoded protein: CASSQITTRDRDVNTEAFF.

Comments on this clonotype: This may be a read error, as it is one base from a much larger clone. The CDR3 ends on some other residue instead of the conserved phenylalanine or tryptophan, so this is likely a read error. V gene TRBV5-1 combines with J gene TRBJ1-2, with D possibly being TRBD1 (6 bases). Germline V gives CDR1 SGHRS, CDR2 YFSETQ. Deletions cut 4 bases from V and 2 bases from J, with 6 bases between. The CDR3 runs to 12 residues. CDR3 sequence reads: CASSQGNYGYTC. CDR3 in DNA: TGCGCCAGCAGCCAGGGGAACTATGGCTACACCTGC.

This clonotype was counted at least ten times. The CDR3 bases are TGTGCCAGCAGTTACCAAGCGACTAGCAATCAGCCCCAGCATTTT. Amino acids: CASSYQATSNQPQHF. V usage is TRBV6-5 and J usage is TRBJ1-5; D remains ambiguous. V was clipped by 2 bases and J by 0 bases, with 8 bases between them. The CDR3 is 15 residues long. Germline values: CDR1 MNHEY, CDR2 SVGAGI.

This clonotype was recorded at least ten times. The chain combines TRBV3-1 with TRBJ1-4, with 7 bases aligning to TRBD1. CDR3 length: 14 amino acids. V lost 1 base, J lost 7 bases, and 3 bases stayed unmatched. Germline V lookup: CDR1 LGHDT, CDR2 YNNKEL (reference sequence). CDR3: CASSQVRDSEKLFF. CDR3 in DNA: TGTGCCAGCAGCCAAGTCAGGGACAGTGAAAAACTGTTTTTT.

The chain carries TRBV10-3 and TRBJ1-1, with 10 bases that match TRBD1. V lost 4 bases to trimming and J lost 5 bases; unmatched junction nucleotides: 13. CDR3 size: 17 residues. Germline loops: CDR1 ENHRY, CDR2 SYGVKD. The CDR3 nucleotides read TGTGCCATCAGTGCGGCCTGGGACAGGGGTTTGGTAACTGAAGCTTTCTTT. Residues: CAISAAWDRGLVTEAFF.

This clonotype was seen repeatedly, ten times or more. The chain is built from TRBV7-6 and TRBJ2-1, with TRBD1 as a possible D gene (6 bases). Trimming removed 2 bases at V and 9 bases at J, with 11 bases between. Germline V gives CDR1 SGHVS, CDR2 FNYEAQ. This CDR3 region has 13 residues. The DNA for the CDR3 is TGTGCCAGCAGCTTAACAGGGTGGGGTGAGCAGTTCTTC. Its translation is CASSLTGWGEQFF.

This clonotype was counted many times. The chain joins TRBV2 to TRBJ2-3; 9 nucleotides agree with TRBD2. The junction had 3 bases not matched to a gene; V was cut back by 2 bases and J by 0 bases. Germline CDR1 is SNHLY and CDR2 is FYNNEI. This CDR3 comprises 16 residues. The CDR3 region has the DNA TGTGCCAGCAGTGAATTTCTAGCGGGGAGCACAGATACGCAGTATTTT. Protein sequence: CASSEFLAGSTDTQYF.

At least ten counts were recorded for this clonotype. The chain recombines TRBV7-2 with TRBJ2-5; D is undetermined. The CDR3 length is 12 residues. Trimming cost V 8 bases and J 5 bases, with 12 bases left between them. Germline V lookup: CDR1 SGHTA, CDR2 FQGNSA. The CDR3, as DNA: TGTGCCAGCCGAATAGTGACGGAGACCCAGTACTTC. This sequence encodes CASRIVTETQYF.

Comments on this clonotype: One junction end does not reproduce the germline sequence, and a read error may be involved. The chain employs TRBV18 and TRBJ1-5; D not certain. Germline V lookup: CDR1 KGHSH, CDR2 LQKENI. This CDR3 spans 12 amino acids. Here the CDR3 reads CASSPRNQPQHF. The CDR3 DNA reads TGTGCCAGCTCTCCACGAAATCAGCCCCAGCATTTT.

This clonotype was counted ten times or more. This chain links TRBV4-1 with TRBJ2-5; D perhaps matches TRBD2 (6 bases). Germline CDR1 and CDR2: MGHRA and YSYEKL. This CDR3 is 16 amino acids long. Trimming cost V 3 bases and J 4 bases, with 18 bases left between them. CDR3 coding DNA: TGCGCCAGCAGCCAGACCGCCGGGACTTACGGAGAGACCCAGTACTTC. The encoded protein is CASSQTAGTYGETQYF.

This clonotype was recorded at least ten times. The rearrangement links TRBV20-1 to TRBJ1-1; 8 positions match TRBD1. Germline V gives CDR1 DFQATT, CDR2 SNEGSKA (reference sequence). The J segment lost 5 bases and the V segment lost 1 base, leaving 6 bases of the junction unmatched. This CDR3 is 14 amino acids long. CDR3 in DNA: TGCAGTGCTAGAGCCGCGACAGGGGATACTGAAGCTTTCTTT. This translates into CSARAATGDTEAFF.

This clonotype came up many times. The V and J genes are TRBV7-2 and TRBJ1-1; no clear D gene. Germline V lookup: CDR1 SGHTA, CDR2 FQGNSA. This CDR3 contains 12 residues. With 5 bases removed from V and 11 bases from J, the gap between germline ends came to 15 bases. In DNA form, the CDR3 reads TGTGCCAGCAGCCCCATTGGGATTCGGGCTTTCTTT. Its translation: CASSPIGIRAFF.